The clone carrying this T cell receptor (beta chain) was seen a handful of times. V lost 2 bases, J lost 7 bases, and 12 bases lay in between. Germline V gives CDR1 MDHEN, CDR2 SYDVKM. The CDR3 loop spans 14 amino acids. Repertoires were generated with immunoSEQ multiplex PCR, while TCRdb's copy carries only in-frame clones and drops some. The data hold tens of thousands of clones, with approximately 85% observed a single time. The sample belongs to a study of blood T cell repertoires in COVID-19. Sequencing was carried out using peripheral blood. The receptor was derived from a human donor in a cohort sampled during active COVID-19. The chain links TRBV28 to TRBJ1-5, with a tentative D call TRBD1 (6 bases). CDR3 nucleotides: TGTGCCAGCAGTTTACAAACAGGGCGACAGCCCCAGCATTTT. It encodes CASSLQTGRQPQHF.